Listed below are T cell receptor beta chains from one sample, sequenced in a study of blood T cell repertoires in COVID-19. Clones were read by immunoSEQ multiplex PCR, and TCRdb kept only the in-frame ones, dropping some. The top ten clones hold about a fifth of a sample with 65,000 to 80,000 clones, about four fifths of them seen once. The sequenced sample consisted of peripheral blood. The receptors here all came from a human donor in a cohort sampled during active COVID-19. CDR3s include the opening cysteine and the closing phenylalanine or tryptophan. Fields, in order: J gene, V gene, clone size, D gene, CDR3 protein, CDR3 DNA. A D gene is named only where the DNA matches it firmly. Only part of the rows carry a size: once, few, many, or a class if the clone is expanded.

TRBJ2-5	TRBV3-1/TRBV3-2	.	TRBD2	CASHLAGGARETQYF	TGTGCCAGCCACCTCGCGGGGGGGGCCCGAGAGACCCAGTACTTC
TRBJ2-7	TRBV7-8	few	.	CASSDTGYYEQYF	TGTGCCAGCAGCGATACAGGGTACTACGAGCAGTACTTC
TRBJ2-7	TRBV19	.	.	CASSIKSVPTYEQYF	TGTGCCAGTAGTATTAAGTCAGTTCCAACCTACGAGCAGTACTTC
TRBJ2-5	TRBV18	.	TRBD2	CASSPSRGGSSETQYF	TGTGCCAGCTCACCATCCCGGGGGGGATCGTCGGAGACCCAGTACTTC
TRBJ2-7	TRBV11-2	.	.	CASSLARGRGEQYF	TGTGCCAGCAGCTTAGCAAGGGGGCGGGGCGAGCAGTACTTC
TRBJ2-3	TRBV6-5	.	TRBD2	CASRERGAVTDTQYF	TGTGCCAGCAGGGAGCGGGGGGCCGTCACAGATACGCAGTATTTT
TRBJ2-2	TRBV5-6	few	TRBD2	CASSPMGLAGTGELFF	TGTGCCAGCAGCCCGATGGGACTAGCGGGGACCGGGGAGCTGTTTTTT
TRBJ2-3	TRBV5-1	.	TRBD2	CASSSSGFTDTQYF	TGCGCCAGCAGCTCTAGCGGATTCACAGATACGCAGTATTTT
TRBJ2-7	TRBV19	.	TRBD1	CASSIGTGGYYEQYF	TGTGCCAGTAGTATAGGAACAGGGGGATACTACGAGCAGTACTTC
TRBJ1-5	TRBV27	few	TRBD1	CASSLTGVTSQPQHF	TGTGCCAGCAGTCTCACAGGGGTGACAAGTCAGCCCCAGCATTTT
TRBJ2-7	TRBV27	.	.	CASSSPFRAGPSYEQYF	TGTGCCAGCAGTTCCCCCTTCCGTGCAGGTCCCTCCTACGAGCAGTACTTC
TRBJ2-1	TRBV27	.	.	CASSVPGLPYNEQFF	TGTGCCAGCAGCGTCCCGGGACTCCCCTACAATGAGCAGTTCTTC
TRBJ1-4	TRBV25-1	.	.	CASSRVNEKLFF	TGTGCCAGCAGCAGGGTTAATGAAAAACTGTTTTTT
TRBJ2-2	TRBV7-9	few	TRBD1	CASSARDRGNTGELFF	TGTGCCAGCAGCGCCCGGGACAGGGGGAACACCGGGGAGCTGTTTTTT
TRBJ2-7	TRBV11-3	.	TRBD2	CASSRGGAGGPGNEQYF	TGTGCCAGCAGCCGGGGTGGAGCGGGGGGACCCGGGAACGAGCAGTACTTC
TRBJ2-5	TRBV7-2	few	.	CASSLGGLGGETQYF	TGTGCCAGCAGCTTAGGAGGCCTTGGGGGGGAGACCCAGTACTTC
TRBJ1-2	TRBV6-5	few	TRBD1	CASSPGDRDGYTF	TGTGCCAGCAGTCCTGGGGACAGGGATGGCTACACCTTC
TRBJ2-5	TRBV7-8	.	.	CASSPREETQYF	TGTGCCAGCAGCCCCAGGGAAGAGACCCAGTACTTC
TRBJ1-4	TRBV6-6	.	TRBD1	CASSDRRDSEKLFF	TGTGCCAGCAGTGACCGGCGGGACAGCGAAAAACTGTTTTTT
TRBJ1-2	TRBV28	.	.	CASNEPGGGYGYTF	TGTGCCAGCAACGAACCGGGGGGTGGCTATGGCTACACCTTC
TRBJ1-4	TRBV2	.	.	CASSEARGGKEKLFF	TGTGCCAGCAGTGAAGCGAGGGGGGGAAAGGAAAAACTGTTTTTT
TRBJ1-5	TRBV28	.	TRBD1	CASTRTGPNQPQHF	TGTGCCAGCACCCGGACAGGGCCCAATCAGCCCCAGCATTTT
TRBJ1-4	TRBV5-6	.	.	CASSRNQEKLFF	TGTGCCAGCAGCCGAAATCAGGAAAAACTGTTTTTT
TRBJ2-2	TRBV18	.	.	CASSPRALPGGELFF	TGTGCCAGCTCACCGCGGGCACTCCCCGGAGGGGAGCTGTTTTTT
TRBJ2-1	TRBV7-9	.	.	CASSPGTGEVFF	TGTGCCAGCAGCCCCGGGACGGGAGAGGTCTTCTTC
TRBJ1-5	TRBV6-1	.	TRBD1	CASREGQGKQPQHF	TGTGCCAGCAGAGAAGGACAGGGGAAGCAGCCCCAGCATTTT
TRBJ2-1	TRBV7-9	.	TRBD2	CASNHGGEEQFF	TGTGCCAGCAACCACGGGGGGGAGGAGCAGTTCTTC
TRBJ2-6	TRBV18	.	TRBD2	CASSPEAGGRGANVLTF	TGTGCCAGCTCACCAGAAGCGGGGGGGCGTGGGGCCAACGTCCTGACTTTC
TRBJ1-5	TRBV2	.	.	CASSAEGQPQHF	TGTGCCAGCAGTGCCGAGGGACAGCCCCAGCATTTT
TRBJ1-1	TRBV4-2	.	TRBD1	CASSPQGAGTEAFF	TGTGCCAGCAGCCCTCAGGGGGCTGGCACTGAAGCTTTCTTT
TRBJ1-6	TRBV6-2/TRBV6-3	.	TRBD1	CASSTPGQGNSPLHF	TGTGCCAGCAGTACCCCAGGACAGGGGAATTCACCCCTCCACTTT
TRBJ1-3	TRBV7-2	.	TRBD1	CASSLARPGGGNTIYF	TGTGCCAGCAGCTTAGCGAGGCCAGGGGGCGGAAACACCATATATTTT
TRBJ2-2	TRBV28	.	TRBD1	CASSLGDRRGRYTGELFF	TGTGCCAGCAGTTTAGGGGACAGACGAGGACGATACACCGGGGAGCTGTTTTTT
TRBJ2-1	TRBV28	.	.	CASRRDIHEQFF	TGTGCCAGCAGACGGGACATCCATGAGCAGTTCTTC
TRBJ2-1	TRBV15	few	TRBD2	CATSRDLGGGAYNEQFF	TGTGCCACCAGCAGAGATTTGGGCGGGGGGGCCTACAATGAGCAGTTCTTC
TRBJ1-5	TRBV6-5	.	TRBD1	CASSTDRGSNQPQHF	TGTGCCAGCAGTACCGACAGGGGTAGCAATCAGCCCCAGCATTTT
TRBJ1-2	TRBV6-2/TRBV6-3	.	.	CASSYSDLGYTF	TGTGCCAGCAGTTACTCGGACTTGGGCTACACCTTC
TRBJ1-3	TRBV5-1	.	.	CASSLGQDGNTIYF	TGCGCCAGCAGCTTGGGGCAAGATGGAAACACCATATATTTT
TRBJ2-5	TRBV7-9	once	.	CASRRDWGYQETQYF	TGTGCCAGCAGGAGGGACTGGGGGTACCAAGAGACCCAGTACTTC
TRBJ2-2	TRBV4-2	.	TRBD2	CASSQEAGGTGELFF	TGTGCCAGCAGCCAAGAGGCGGGGGGGACCGGGGAGCTGTTTTTT
TRBJ1-5	TRBV19	once	.	CASSIVGAERQPQHF	TGTGCCAGTAGTATAGTGGGAGCCGAACGGCAGCCCCAGCATTTT
TRBJ2-5	TRBV2	.	.	CASTVGETQYF	TGTGCCAGCACTGTCGGGGAGACCCAGTACTTC
TRBJ2-3	TRBV27	.	TRBD1	CASSPGQGLDTQYF	TGTGCCAGCAGCCCGGGACAGGGGCTGGATACGCAGTATTTT
TRBJ2-5	TRBV18	.	TRBD1	CASSPRTGQGIEETQYF	TGTGCCAGCTCACCCAGGACGGGACAGGGGATTGAAGAGACCCAGTACTTC
TRBJ1-2	TRBV18	.	.	CASSPTENYGYTF	TGTGCCAGCTCACCAACAGAAAACTATGGCTACACCTTC
TRBJ2-3	TRBV19	.	TRBD2	CASSPWEGGTQYF	TGTGCCAGTAGTCCCTGGGAGGGAGGTACGCAGTATTTT
TRBJ2-7	TRBV15	.	TRBD1	CATSRDGDRTYEQYF	TGTGCCACCAGCAGAGATGGGGACAGGACCTACGAGCAGTACTTC
TRBJ2-2	TRBV7-9	.	TRBD2	CASSSPRTRAGELFF	TGTGCCAGCAGCTCACCCAGGACTAGGGCCGGGGAGCTGTTTTTT
TRBJ2-3	TRBV7-2	.	TRBD2	CASSSLAGRRDTQYF	TGTGCCAGCAGCTCTTTAGCGGGGCGAAGGGATACGCAGTATTTT
TRBJ1-2	TRBV11-2	.	.	CASSLDRYGYTF	TGTGCCAGCAGCTTAGATCGGTATGGCTACACCTTC
TRBJ1-2	TRBV15	.	.	CATSKVEGYGYTF	TGTGCCACCAGCAAGGTGGAGGGGTATGGCTACACCTTC
TRBJ2-1	TRBV7-6	.	TRBD1	CASSPGTGRNEQFF	TGTGCCAGCAGCCCCGGGACAGGGAGAAATGAGCAGTTCTTC
TRBJ2-5	TRBV7-9	.	TRBD2	CASSRGLAGGWRETQYF	TGTGCCAGCAGCCGAGGACTAGCGGGGGGCTGGAGAGAGACCCAGTACTTC